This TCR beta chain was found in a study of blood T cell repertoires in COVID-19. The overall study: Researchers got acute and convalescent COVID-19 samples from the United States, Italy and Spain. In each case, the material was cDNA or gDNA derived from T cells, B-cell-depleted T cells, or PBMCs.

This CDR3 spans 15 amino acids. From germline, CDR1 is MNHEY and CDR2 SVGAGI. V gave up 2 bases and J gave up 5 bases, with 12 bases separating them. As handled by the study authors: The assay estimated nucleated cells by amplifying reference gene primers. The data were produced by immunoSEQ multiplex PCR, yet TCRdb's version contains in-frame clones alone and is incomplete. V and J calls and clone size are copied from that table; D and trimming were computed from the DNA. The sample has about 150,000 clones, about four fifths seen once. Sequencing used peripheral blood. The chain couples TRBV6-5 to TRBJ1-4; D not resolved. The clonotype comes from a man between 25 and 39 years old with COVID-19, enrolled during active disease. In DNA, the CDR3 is TGTGCCAGCAGTTACCAGGACGGACTAAATGAAAAACTGTTTTTT. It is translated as CASSYQDGLNEKLFF.